Listed here are 18 T cell receptor beta chains from one sample, sequenced in a study of T cell responses to AZD1222 COVID-19 vaccine. Sequenced by immunoSEQ multiplex PCR; TCRdb stores in-frame clones only, minus some. The table includes 130,000 or so clones, roughly nine tenths detected once. Sequences were derived from peripheral blood, sampled on day 0 of AZD1222 vaccination. The receptors derive from an adult in good health.

The J gene is TRBJ2-3, the V gene TRBV10-2; D may be TRBD1 (6 bases). The V end was cut by 2 bases, the J end by 5 bases, with 20 bases between. The germline V gene has CDR1 WSHSY and CDR2 SAAADI. There are 17 residues in the CDR3. For the CDR3, the DNA is TGCGCCAGCAGTGAGGGACACCTCAACCTAGGGGGAGATACGCAGTATTTT. It yields the protein CASSEGHLNLGGDTQYF.

The V call is TRBV24-1, the J call TRBJ1-2, with D uncertain. V lost 9 bases, J lost 1 base, and 8 bases lay in between. The CDR3 sequence is 12 residues long. Germline V gives CDR1 KGHDR, CDR2 SFDVKD. The CDR3 reads CATYGSNYGYTF. Written as DNA, the CDR3 is TGTGCCACCTATGGGAGTAACTATGGCTACACCTTC.

V and J are TRBV7-2 and TRBJ2-7; perhaps TRBD1 as D (6 bases). This CDR3 is built from 15 residues. Germline V gene lookup returns CDR1 SGHTA and CDR2 FQGNSA. Trimming took off 4 bases at V and 2 bases at J, with 15 bases between the two ends. The CDR3 DNA follows: TGTGCCAGCAGCTCGTACCCACCAGGGGCCTACGAGCAGTACTTC. Protein: CASSSYPPGAYEQYF.

The V gene is TRBV5-1, the J gene TRBJ1-3, with TRBD1 as a possible D gene (5 bases). The CDR3 is 15 amino acids. Deletions cut 7 bases from V and 0 bases from J, with 14 bases between. The germline CDR1 and CDR2 sequences are SGHRS and YFSETQ. The CDR3 DNA reads as TGCGCCAGCTCACCCGGCGGGGGCTCTGGAAACACCATATATTTT. This translates into CASSPGGGSGNTIYF. Variable domain in full (rest from reference TRBV5-1 and TRBJ1-3): KAGVTQTPRYLIKTRGQQVTLSCSPISGHRSVSWYQQTPGQGLQFLFEYFSETQRNKGNFPGRFSGRQFSNSRSEMNVSTLELGDSALYLCASSPGGGSGNTIYFGEGSWLTVV.

V usage is TRBV10-3 and J usage is TRBJ2-1; D may be TRBD1 or TRBD2 (6 bases each). The germline CDR1 and CDR2 sequences are ENHRY and SYGVKD. V was cut by 0 bases and J by 4 bases, with 10 bases left in between. The CDR3 extends over 15 amino acids. This CDR3 is CAISESRGGYNEQFF. The CDR3, as DNA: TGTGCCATCAGTGAGTCGAGAGGGGGGTACAATGAGCAGTTCTTC.

This chain links TRBV28 with TRBJ2-2, with 9 bases aligning to TRBD1. The germline V gene encodes CDR1 MDHEN and CDR2 SYDVKM. The CDR3 runs to 18 residues. With 4 bases clipped from V and 2 bases from J, the junction kept 11 bases outside the gene matches. DNA of the CDR3: TGTGCCAGCAGTTCCCCTTGGACAGGGGAGGCTAACACCGGGGAGCTGTTTTTT. Residues: CASSSPWTGEANTGELFF.

This sequence joins TRBV27 and TRBJ1-4; D is possibly TRBD1 (6 bases). Germline V CDR1 and CDR2: MNHEY, SMNVEV (reference sequence). The length of the CDR3 is 15 residues. V was clipped by 5 bases and J by 4 bases, with 14 bases between them. The CDR3 nucleotides are TGTGCCAGCAGTGTGGCGGGGGGCTTTAATGAAAAACTGTTTTTT. Protein: CASSVAGGFNEKLFF.

The J gene is TRBJ1-6, the V gene TRBV7-8; D is uncertain. Germline CDR1 SGHVS, CDR2 FQNEAQ. This CDR3 has 16 amino acids. Trimming removed 6 bases at V and 9 bases at J, with 21 bases between. CDR3 amino acids: CASRSTPMGASSPLHF. The DNA of the CDR3 is TGTGCCAGCAGATCAACCCCCATGGGTGCATCTTCACCCCTCCACTTT.

The chain is built from TRBV7-8 and TRBJ1-2, with 7 nucleotides matching TRBD1. V was clipped by 1 base and J by 5 bases; unmatched bases: 7. This CDR3 comprises 15 residues. CDR1 SGHVS and CDR2 FQNEAQ come from the germline V gene. The DNA for the CDR3 is TGTGCCAGCAGCTTAGAAAACAGGGGTCGGTATGGCTACACCTTC. This sequence encodes CASSLENRGRYGYTF.

The chain carries TRBV27 and TRBJ1-4; perhaps TRBD1 as D (6 bases). V shed 6 bases and J shed 7 bases, with 21 bases lying between them. The CDR3 totals 16 residues. The germline V gene has CDR1 MNHEY and CDR2 SMNVEV (reference sequence). CDR3 DNA sequence: TGTGCCAGCAGGTTAGGCCCAGGGGCGTCGGGTGAAAAACTGTTTTTT. This translates into CASRLGPGASGEKLFF.

V gene TRBV9 combines with J gene TRBJ2-1; TRBD2 matches at 11 bases. With V trimmed by 7 bases and J by 5 bases, 8 bases remained unmatched. The CDR3 totals 15 residues. CDR1 SGDLS and CDR2 YYNGEE come from the germline V gene. The CDR3 protein is CASATSGRHDNEQFF. DNA of the CDR3: TGTGCCAGCGCAACTAGCGGGAGACACGACAATGAGCAGTTCTTC. Supplemented by reference TRBV9 and TRBJ2-1, the full variable domain reads DSGVTQTPKHLITATGQRVTLRCSPRSGDLSVYWYQQSLDQGLQFLIQYYNGEERAKGNILERFSAQQFPDLHSELNLSSLELGDSALYFCASATSGRHDNEQFFGPGTRLTVL.

This chain uses TRBV28 with TRBJ1-1, with a possible D match to TRBD1 (5 bases). The V and J ends lost 5 bases and 10 bases respectively, with 14 bases between them. The CDR3 is made up of 12 amino acids. Per the germline V gene, CDR1 is MDHEN and CDR2 is SYDVKM. The CDR3 spells CASSTPLQGAFF. DNA of the CDR3: TGTGCCAGCAGTACTCCCCTCCAGGGAGCTTTCTTT. Supplemented by reference TRBV28 and TRBJ1-1, the full variable domain reads DVKVTQSSRYLVKRTGEKVFLECVQDMDHENMFWYRQDPGLGLRLIYFSYDVKMKEKGDIPEGYSVSREKKERFSLILESASTNQTSMYLCASSTPLQGAFFGQGTRLTVV.

The chain joins TRBV18 to TRBJ1-4; D not resolved. The germline V gene has CDR1 KGHSH and CDR2 LQKENI. The CDR3 length is 12 residues. V was trimmed by 3 bases and J by 8 bases, leaving 7 bases between them. CDR3 loop: CASSPSAEKLFF. The CDR3 bases are TGTGCCAGCTCACCCTCGGCGGAAAAACTGTTTTTT.

The CDR3 nucleotides read TGCGCCAGCAGCCCCCGGGCCTTACGCGACGAGCAGTACTTC. Translating gives CASSPRALRDEQYF. The chain employs TRBV4-1 and TRBJ2-7; no definite D call. The CDR3 is 14 residues long. V shed 4 bases and J shed 5 bases, with 15 bases lying between them. The V gene's germline CDR1 is MGHRA and CDR2 YSYEKL.

There are a few counts of this clone. The rearrangement links TRBV2 to TRBJ1-1; D gene ambiguous. This CDR3 has 12 amino acids. The germline gives CDR1 SNHLY, CDR2 FYNNEI. The V gene lost 7 bases and the J gene lost 3 bases, with 9 bases spanning the gap. The CDR3 DNA reads TGTGCCAGCACCGAACCGGACACTGAAGCTTTCTTT. This codes for CASTEPDTEAFF. Full variable domain (rest looked up from reference TRBV2 and TRBJ1-1): EPEVTQTPSHQVTQMGQEVILRCVPISNHLYFYWYRQILGQKVEFLVSFYNNEISEKSEIFDDQFSVERPDGSNFTLKIRSTKLEDSAMYFCASTEPDTEAFFGQGTRLTVV.

V and J are TRBV25-1 and TRBJ2-3, with D perhaps matching TRBD2 (5 bases). The V gene's germline CDR1 is MGHDK and CDR2 SYGVNS. The length of the CDR3 is 13 residues. Trimming cost V 5 bases and J 3 bases, with 9 bases left between them. The CDR3 DNA sequence: TGTGCCAGCAGTCCTTCGGGGACAGATACGCAGTATTTT. This translates into CASSPSGTDTQYF. The variable domain in full, with the rest retrieved from reference TRBV25-1 and TRBJ2-3, is EADIYQTPRYLVIGTGKKITLECSQTMGHDKMYWYQQDPGMELHLIHYSYGVNSTEKGDLSSESTVSRIRTEHFPLTLESARPSHTSQYLCASSPSGTDTQYFGPGTRLTVL.

The V call is TRBV11-2, the J call TRBJ1-5, with D perhaps matching TRBD1 (5 bases). V lost 0 bases and J 2 bases, leaving 14 bases between the germline ends. The CDR3 has 17 residues. Germline values: CDR1 SGHAT, CDR2 FQNNGV. Written as DNA, the CDR3 is TGTGCCAGCAGCTTAGACGATAGGGGAAGCGGCAATCAGCCCCAGCATTTT. This codes for CASSLDDRGSGNQPQHF.

The J gene is TRBJ2-1, the V gene TRBV5-8; TRBD2 aligns across 8 bases. V dropped 4 bases and J dropped 6; count of bases not matched to a gene: 6. Per the germline V gene, CDR1 is SGHTS and CDR2 is YDEGEE. The CDR3 is made up of 14 amino acids. The CDR3 DNA is TGTGCCAGCAGCGTCGGGACTAGGAGCAATGAGCAGTTCTTC. Its protein product is CASSVGTRSNEQFF.